This entry is about one T cell receptor beta chain. The same CDR3 is also encoded by other DNA sequences in this sample. These data belong to a study of shared T cell receptors in the human thymus. The method was immunoSEQ multiplex PCR; TCRdb's version includes in-frame clones alone and lacks a portion of them. The table shows 500,000 to 750,000 clones, with around 87% occurring only once. Germline loops: CDR1 LGHNA, CDR2 YSLEER. The CDR3 length is 14 residues. V lost 0 bases and J 2 bases, leaving 8 bases between the germline ends. These same records also appear under a second study, on human thymus T cells. That report notes: Donors were healthy Finnish infants having corrective surgery for congenital heart defects. Resections removed during corrective heart surgery provided the thymus tissue used. Thymic as well as blood repertoires seemed to favor certain V and J genes unevenly.

The gene calls are TRBV4-3 and TRBJ2-7; maybe TRBD1 (6 bases). Sequencing used thymocytes. The clonotype originates from a boy in the first two years of life with a congenital heart defect. This chain's CDR3 is CASSQDRGPYEQYF. The CDR3 nucleotides are TGCGCCAGCAGCCAAGACAGGGGTCCCTACGAGCAGTACTTC.